Following are 13 T cell receptor beta chains from one sample sequenced in a study of shared clonotypes between healthy human individuals. TCRdb's table, derived via immunoSEQ multiplex PCR, lists solely in-frame clones and lacks some. The sample lists under 1,100,000 clones; around three quarters were seen once. The specimen sequenced was memory CD4+ T cells from PBMCs. The subset is: CD45RA-negative fraction. The receptors were sampled from a man aged 18 to 30 in good health. Some clones in this sample may be carry-over from other donors' samples.

This rearrangement joins TRBV15 to TRBJ2-1; no reliable D call. Germline CDR1 reads LNHNV; CDR2 reads YYDKDF (reference sequence). The CDR3 length is 11 residues. V gave up 2 bases and J gave up 9 bases, with 5 bases separating them. The CDR3 nucleotides are TGTGCCACCAGCAGAAGAAGTGAGCAGTTCTTC. Its protein product is CATSRRSEQFF.

The chain carries TRBV10-3 and TRBJ1-2; no clear D gene. This CDR3 contains 12 residues. The ends were cut back, 3 bases at V and 5 bases at J, with 7 bases in the middle. CDR1 is ENHRY, CDR2 SYGVKD, per germline. The CDR3 coding sequence is TGTGCCATCAGTGATAAACGGTATGGCTACACCTTC. It is translated as CAISDKRYGYTF.

This chain's CDR3 is CASSPDGNNYGYTF. The CDR3 DNA follows: TGCGCCAGCAGCCCGGACGGCAACAACTATGGCTACACCTTC. J is TRBJ1-2 and V is TRBV5-1; D is uncertain. CDR3 length: 14 residues. Germline values: CDR1 SGHRS, CDR2 YFSETQ. V gave up 4 bases and J gave up 2 bases, with 12 bases separating them.

Comments on this clone: Other DNA sequences from this sample encode an identical CDR3 as well. The chain combines TRBV5-1 with TRBJ2-3; D remains ambiguous. Per the germline V gene, CDR1 is SGHRS and CDR2 is YFSETQ. V lost 1 base and J 2 bases, leaving 5 bases between the germline ends. The CDR3 has 13 residues. CDR3 nucleotides: TGCGCCAGCAGCTTGTTTCCCACAGATACGCAGTATTTT. It encodes CASSLFPTDTQYF.

V is TRBV19 and J is TRBJ1-1; possible D gene TRBD1, 5 bases. The V end was cut by 7 bases, the J end by 5 bases, with 20 bases between. CDR1 is LNHDA and CDR2 is SQIVND in the germline V gene (reference sequence). CDR3 size: 15 residues. CDR3 nucleotide sequence: TGTGCCAGTAAACCAGACGCCGGGCAGGGAACTGAAGCTTTCTTT. Its protein product is CASKPDAGQGTEAFF.

Many counts were recorded for this clone. This chain links TRBV7-2 with TRBJ2-7, with 9 bases identical to TRBD2. Looked up from germline, CDR1 is SGHTA and CDR2 is FQGNSA. The CDR3 runs to 14 residues. Trimming at V came to 0 bases and at J to 6 bases, leaving 3 bases not matched to a gene. The CDR3 loop reads CASSLALAGREQYF. The CDR3 nucleotides are TGTGCCAGCAGCTTAGCTCTAGCGGGACGCGAGCAGTACTTC. Supplemented by reference TRBV7-2 and TRBJ2-7, the full variable domain reads GAGVSQSPSNKVTEKGKDVELRCDPISGHTALYWYRQSLGQGLEFLIYFQGNSAPDKSGLPSDRFSAERTGGSVSTLTIQRTQQEDSAVYLCASSLALAGREQYFGPGTRLTVT.

This clone was observed many times. The chain has TRBV4-1 and TRBJ2-7; possibly TRBD1 for D (6 bases). The germline V and J ends were trimmed by 4 bases and 1 base, with 14 bases remaining between them. The CDR3 consists of 15 residues. Per the germline V gene, CDR1 is MGHRA and CDR2 is YSYEKL. CDR3 sequence (DNA): TGCGCCAGCAGCCGAGGACAGTCAGCTTCCTACGAGCAGTACTTC. The encoded protein is CASSRGQSASYEQYF.

The chain employs TRBV5-6 and TRBJ2-5; possibly TRBD2 for D (6 bases). This CDR3 region has 12 residues. Germline CDR1 and CDR2: SGHDT and YYEEEE. V dropped 4 bases and J dropped 5 bases, with 9 bases sitting between them. The CDR3 DNA is TGTGCCAGCAGCATGGGACTGGAGACCCAGTACTTC. It is translated as CASSMGLETQYF.

This sequence joins TRBV19 and TRBJ1-5, with D possibly being TRBD1 (6 bases). The V gene's germline CDR1 is LNHDA and CDR2 SQIVND (reference sequence). V gave up 4 bases and J gave up 1 base, with 11 bases separating them. This CDR3 contains 15 residues. This CDR3 is CASSTTGLSNQPQHF. The CDR3 DNA reads as TGTGCCAGTAGTACGACAGGCCTAAGCAATCAGCCCCAGCATTTT.

This clone was picked up many times. Within the sample, other DNA sequences also encode this same CDR3. The chain couples TRBV9 to TRBJ2-7, with TRBD1 as a possible D gene (6 bases). The CDR3 is 14 amino acids. V was trimmed by 7 bases and J by 2 bases, leaving 16 bases between them. Germline-derived CDR1 and CDR2 are SGDLS and YYNGEE. The CDR3 reads CASSEQGVPYEQYF. The CDR3 nucleotides are TGTGCCAGCTCCGAACAGGGTGTCCCCTACGAGCAGTACTTC.

This chain connects TRBV5-1 to TRBJ2-2; 7 bases map to TRBD2. The CDR3 sequence is 16 residues long. V shed 4 bases, J shed 4 bases, and the junction held 10 bases outside the gene matches. The germline V gene encodes CDR1 SGHRS and CDR2 YFSETQ. CDR3 amino acids: CASSPRLAERTGELFF. The CDR3 coding sequence is TGCGCCAGCAGCCCAAGGCTAGCGGAGCGCACCGGGGAGCTGTTTTTT.

The rearrangement joins TRBV7-9 to TRBJ2-1; a possible D gene is TRBD1 (5 bases). Trimming removed 5 bases at V and 6 bases at J, with 17 bases between. The CDR3 contains 15 residues. Germline V lookup: CDR1 SEHNR, CDR2 FQNEAQ (reference sequence). In nucleotides, the CDR3 is TGTGCCAGCAGCCTGGGGCAGGGAATAATCAATGAGCAGTTCTTC. Translation: CASSLGQGIINEQFF.

This clone has only a few counts. The rearrangement uses TRBV19 and TRBJ1-3, with D hard to call. V was clipped by 3 bases and J by 0 bases, with 9 bases between them. The V gene's germline CDR1 is LNHDA and CDR2 SQIVND (reference sequence). The CDR3 has 15 amino acids. CDR3: CASSIGGNSGNTIYF. CDR3 nucleotides: TGTGCCAGTAGTATTGGCGGGAACTCTGGAAACACCATATATTTT.